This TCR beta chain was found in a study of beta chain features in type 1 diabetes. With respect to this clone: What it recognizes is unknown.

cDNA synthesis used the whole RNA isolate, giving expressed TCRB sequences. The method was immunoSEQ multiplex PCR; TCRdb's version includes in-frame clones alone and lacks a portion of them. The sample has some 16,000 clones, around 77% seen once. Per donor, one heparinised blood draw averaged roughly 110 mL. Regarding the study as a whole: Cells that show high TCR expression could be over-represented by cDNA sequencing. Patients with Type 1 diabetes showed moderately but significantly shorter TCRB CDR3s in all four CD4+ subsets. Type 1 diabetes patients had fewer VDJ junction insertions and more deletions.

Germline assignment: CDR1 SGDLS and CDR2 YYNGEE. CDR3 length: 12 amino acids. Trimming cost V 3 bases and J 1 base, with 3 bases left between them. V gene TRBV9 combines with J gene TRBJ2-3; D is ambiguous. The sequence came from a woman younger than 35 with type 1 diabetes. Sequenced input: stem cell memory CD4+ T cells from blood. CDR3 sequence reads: CASSAGTDTQYF. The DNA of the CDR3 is TGTGCCAGCAGCGCAGGCACAGATACGCAGTATTTT.